A selection of T cell receptor beta chains follows, all from one sample in a study of blood T cell repertoires in COVID-19. Some clones are missing from TCRdb's copy, which holds only in-frame ones; the method was immunoSEQ multiplex PCR. Seen here are roughly 56,000 clones, 80% to 90% observed once, and the top ten hold under 45%. Material: peripheral blood. The receptors derive from a woman in her fifties or sixties with COVID-19, enrolled during active disease. The CDR3 runs from the conserved cysteine through the conserved F or W. The order of the fields is J gene, clone size, D gene, V gene, CDR3 protein. D genes are given only for firm matches. Size values are once, few and many counts, or a class for expanded clones, and some rows have none.

TRBJ1-4 | . | . | TRBV2 | CASRDRQMINEKLFF
TRBJ2-3 | . | TRBD1 | TRBV12-3/TRBV12-4 | CARRTGGADTQYF
TRBJ2-7 | . | TRBD2 | TRBV12-3/TRBV12-4 | CASSPPGGEQYF
TRBJ1-2 | . | TRBD1 | TRBV12-3/TRBV12-4 | CASSSQGAGGYTF
TRBJ2-7 | once | TRBD1 | TRBV6-2/TRBV6-3 | CASSFGTVYEQYF
TRBJ2-2 | once | TRBD2 | TRBV6-5 | CASSYWSGDTGELFF
TRBJ2-3 | . | TRBD1 | TRBV19 | CATGTDQWGTDTQYF
TRBJ2-1 | . | TRBD2 | TRBV7-2 | CASSRISGTVGNEQFF
TRBJ2-1 | . | TRBD2 | TRBV10-3 | CASRGTSGTTYNEQFF
TRBJ2-3 | . | TRBD2 | TRBV7-9 | CAGGGLRSTDTQYF
TRBJ1-4 | few | . | TRBV7-9 | CASTPDGELEKLFF
TRBJ2-7 | . | . | TRBV9 | CASSPLMSSYEQYF
TRBJ2-7 | . | TRBD1 | TRBV29-1 | CSVEVRTGGYEQYF
TRBJ2-7 | . | TRBD1 | TRBV7-9 | CASSWTGYEQYF
TRBJ2-1 | . | TRBD2 | TRBV19 | CASSMAAGGPEQFF
TRBJ1-2 | few | TRBD1 | TRBV24-1 | CATREDRGYGYTF
TRBJ2-3 | . | TRBD2 | TRBV19 | CASSMPHASGETDTQYF